Below are 28 T cell receptor beta chains sequenced from a single sample in a study of spatial heterogeneity in lung cancer. Time point specified: sample taken at primary tumor resection. Using its own MiXCR run on the 5' RACE reads, TCRdb lists one record per CDR3 protein. The data contain more than 35,000 distinct CDR3 sequences, about 5% of them seen just once; the ten biggest clones take up less than 30%. Sequences were derived from PBMCs, sampled at surgery. These TCRs come from a female donor with early-stage non-small cell lung cancer.

This clonotype showed up many times. The CDR3: CASSPGTGGFGAAKNIQYF. The CDR3 DNA reads as TGTGCCAGCAGCCCCGGGACAGGGGGGTTCGGGGCAGCCAAAAACATTCAGTACTTC. V gene TRBV3-1 combines with J gene TRBJ2-4; 11 bases fit TRBD1. The CDR3 runs to 19 residues. The germline CDR1 and CDR2 sequences are LGHDT and YNNKEL (reference sequence). Losses at the gene ends were 4 bases for V and 0 bases for J; bases not matched to a gene: 11.

This clonotype appeared many times. V is TRBV19 and J is TRBJ2-1; 8 bases match TRBD1. With 4 bases clipped from V and 4 bases from J, the junction kept 6 bases outside the gene matches. CDR1 is LNHDA, CDR2 SQIVND, per germline (reference sequence). There are 15 residues in the CDR3. The CDR3, as DNA: TGTGCCAGTAGTAGGACAGGGTTCGGTTACAATGAGCAGTTCTTC. Translated, it gives CASSRTGFGYNEQFF.

This chain joins TRBV7-9 and TRBJ2-1, with D possibly being TRBD1 (6 bases). V lost 3 bases to trimming and J lost 3 bases, with 12 bases between them. The CDR3 sequence is 15 residues long. The germline CDR1 and CDR2 sequences are SEHNR and FQNEAQ (reference sequence). CDR3 region: CASSLSDRFYNEQFF. In DNA, the CDR3 is TGTGCCAGCAGCTTGTCGGACAGATTCTACAATGAGCAGTTCTTC.

The table lists this clonotype with many counts. This rearrangement joins TRBV9 to TRBJ2-3; no clear D. The CDR3 consists of 15 residues. V lost 2 bases to trimming and J lost 2 bases, with 12 bases between them. Germline V CDR1 and CDR2: SGDLS, YYNGEE. The CDR3 DNA reads as TGTGCCAGCAGCGTTCGGGCCTCCGTCACAGATACGCAGTATTTT. Its translation is CASSVRASVTDTQYF.

This clonotype has ten or more counts. The chain links TRBV6-1 to TRBJ2-5, with D possibly TRBD2 on 6 matching bases. The CDR3 contains 17 residues. Trimming took off 3 bases at V and 0 bases at J, with 17 bases between the two ends. CDR1 MNHNS and CDR2 SASEGT come from the germline V gene. CDR3 in DNA: TGTGCCAGCAGTGACCCTTGGGGGAGGAGGGACCAAGAGACCCAGTACTTC. This codes for CASSDPWGRRDQETQYF.

This chain joins TRBV3-1 and TRBJ2-7, with TRBD2 as a possible D gene (5 bases). Trimming removed 1 base from V and 3 bases from J, with 10 bases in between. Per the germline V gene, CDR1 is LGHDT and CDR2 is YNNKEL (reference sequence). The CDR3 has 14 residues. CDR3 sequence: CASSQVGGRYEQYF. In DNA, the CDR3 is TGTGCCAGCAGCCAAGTCGGAGGTCGCTACGAGCAGTACTTC.

This clonotype was observed many times. The rearrangement joins TRBV7-2 to TRBJ2-5, with D maybe TRBD2 (6 bases). The V and J ends lost 5 bases and 5 bases respectively, with 12 bases between them. CDR1 is SGHTA, CDR2 FQGNSA, per germline. This CDR3 is built from 13 residues. Written as DNA, the CDR3 is TGTGCCAGCAGCGGGCGGGGTAGCGAGACCCAGTACTTC. Its protein product is CASSGRGSETQYF. Combining the CDR3 with reference TRBV7-2 and TRBJ2-5 gives the whole variable domain GAGVSQSPSNKVTEKGKDVELRCDPISGHTALYWYRQSLGQGLEFLIYFQGNSAPDKSGLPSDRFSAERTGGSVSTLTIQRTQQEDSAVYLCASSGRGSETQYFGPGTRLLVL.

This clonotype was recorded only once. A much more abundant neighbour one base away suggests this may be a read error. The chain combines TRBV12-3 or TRBV12-4 with TRBJ2-2, with a possible D match to TRBD2 (5 bases). The CDR3 extends over 11 amino acids. Here the CDR3 reads CASSNTGELLF. The CDR3 DNA follows: TGTGCCAGCTCAAACACCGGGGAGCTGCTTTTT.

This clonotype was seen at least ten times. Mismatch with germline at one junction end may stem from a read error. This rearrangement joins TRBV29-1 to TRBJ1-2; 12 bases fit TRBD1. This CDR3 spans 15 amino acids. Germline CDR1 is SQVTM and CDR2 is ANQGSEA. DNA for the CDR3: TGCAGTGTTGGGGACCGGGACAGGGGGCGGTTAAGCTACACCTTC. Its protein product is CSVGDRDRGRLSYTF.

This clonotype was observed at least ten times. The CDR3 region has the DNA TGTGCCAGCAGTTTAGAGAGGGCCAGCGCCTACGAGCAGTACTTC. Translated, it gives CASSLERASAYEQYF. This chain joins TRBV28 and TRBJ2-7; D is possibly TRBD2 (5 bases). Per the germline V gene, CDR1 is MDHEN and CDR2 is SYDVKM. The CDR3 is 15 residues long. With 2 bases removed from V and 2 bases from J, the gap between germline ends came to 13 bases.

The DNA of the CDR3 is TGCAGTGCTAGACCGGGACAGGGGGGTTATGCCCAGTACTTC. Protein product: CSARPGQGGYAQYF. The chain employs TRBV20-1 and TRBJ2-5; TRBD1 matches at 11 bases. This CDR3 comprises 14 residues. Germline CDR1 is DFQATT and CDR2 is SNEGSKA (reference sequence). The V gene end was trimmed by 2 bases and the J gene end by 9 bases; junction bases not matched to a gene: 8.

This clonotype was counted at least ten times. The chain combines TRBV9 with TRBJ1-1, with a weak D call TRBD1 (5 bases). The germline V and J ends were trimmed by 5 bases and 1 base, with 15 bases remaining between them. This CDR3 region has 15 residues. The germline V gene encodes CDR1 SGDLS and CDR2 YYNGEE. CDR3 bases: TGTGCCAGCAGTAAGAGGGGCGGAGGGAACACTGAAGCTTTCTTT. This codes for CASSKRGGGNTEAFF.

The chain is built from TRBV2 and TRBJ2-7; D ambiguous. This CDR3 comprises 12 residues. Deletions cut 6 bases from V and 7 bases from J, with 13 bases between. Germline assignment: CDR1 SNHLY and CDR2 FYNNEI. In DNA form, the CDR3 reads TGTGCCAGCAGGCCGTTTGAAGATGAGCAGTACTTC. Protein sequence: CASRPFEDEQYF.

In this sample, this clonotype turned up many times. The J gene is TRBJ2-4, the V gene TRBV10-2, with 9 bases matching TRBD2. From germline, CDR1 is WSHSY and CDR2 SAAADI. The CDR3 runs 15 residues. Germline trimming cut 6 bases from V and 1 base from J; bases unmatched to any gene: 4. The CDR3 region is CASRSSGGAKNIQYF. CDR3 in DNA: TGCGCCAGCAGGTCCAGCGGGGGGGCCAAAAACATTCAGTACTTC.

This clonotype has at least ten counts. V usage is TRBV2 and J usage is TRBJ2-2, with TRBD2 as a possible D gene (6 bases). This CDR3 comprises 17 residues. Germline V gives CDR1 SNHLY, CDR2 FYNNEI. V lost 2 bases to trimming and J lost 4 bases, with 17 bases between them. The CDR3 protein is CASSEPAGRPPTGELFF. CDR3 in DNA: TGTGCCAGCAGTGAACCGGCGGGAAGGCCGCCCACCGGGGAGCTGTTTTTT.

This clonotype has ten or more counts. The rearrangement links TRBV5-6 to TRBJ1-2; possibly TRBD1 for D (5 bases). CDR3 length: 15 amino acids. From germline, CDR1 is SGHDT and CDR2 YYEEEE. Between the trimmed V and J ends, which lost 1 base and 5 bases, there was a span of 15 bases. The CDR3 here is CASSLYGDRIYGYTF. CDR3 nucleotides: TGTGCCAGCAGCTTGTATGGCGACAGAATATATGGCTACACCTTC.

This clonotype occurred many times. The rearrangement joins TRBV28 to TRBJ2-5; D unresolved. The germline CDR1 and CDR2 sequences are MDHEN and SYDVKM. The CDR3 runs 12 residues. Trimming took off 7 bases at V and 7 bases at J, with 13 bases between the two ends. The DNA of the CDR3 is TGTGCCAGCACTAAGGGTGTTGGGACCCAGTACTTC. This codes for CASTKGVGTQYF.

V is TRBV10-1 and J is TRBJ2-1, with 8 bases aligning to TRBD2. CDR1 WNHNN and CDR2 SYGVQD come from the germline V gene (reference sequence). This CDR3 has 15 amino acids. Trimming took 5 bases from V and 6 from J; bases not matched to a gene: 9. The CDR3 region has the DNA TGCGCCAGCAGTCCCAGAGAGCGGGGGCGCAATGAGCAGTTCTTC. Encoded protein: CASSPRERGRNEQFF.

This clonotype was seen ten or more times. This sequence joins TRBV20-1 and TRBJ2-7; TRBD2 agrees at 8 bases. Trimming cost V 5 bases and J 5 bases; bases outside gene matches: 11. Germline V gene lookup returns CDR1 DFQATT and CDR2 SNEGSKA (reference sequence). CDR3 length: 14 residues. CDR3 DNA sequence: TGCAGTGCTCCCTTAAGCGGGGGAGGGGACGAGCAGTACTTC. This translates into CSAPLSGGGDEQYF.

This clonotype was seen repeatedly, ten times or more. The V call is TRBV10-3, the J call TRBJ1-1, with 12 bases that match TRBD1. CDR1 and CDR2 (germline): ENHRY, SYGVKD. The CDR3 covers 14 residues. V dropped 6 bases and J dropped 7; count of bases not matched to a gene: 6. The CDR3 nucleotides read TGTGCCATCAGAATGGGACAGGGGGCGGATGAAGCTTTCTTT. It is translated as CAIRMGQGADEAFF.

About this clonotype: It is unclear where the CDR3 begins or ends on the DNA, so no DNA is shown, and the CDR3 is as TCRdb lists it. The gene calls are TRBV5-1 and TRBJ2-2. CDR1 and CDR2 from the germline V gene are SGHRS and YFSETQ. The CDR3 length equals 13 residues, ends included. CDR3 in amino acids: CASRFRRAGELFF.

This clonotype was found a few times. The chain uses TRBV7-9 and TRBJ1-5; D gene unclear. The CDR3 totals 14 residues. Trimming took 1 base from V and 1 from J, leaving 5 bases between them. The germline V gene encodes CDR1 SEHNR and CDR2 FQNEAQ (reference sequence). The CDR3 DNA sequence: TGTGCCAGCAGCTTAGTGGGAAGCAATCAGCCCCAGCATTTT. Translating it yields CASSLVGSNQPQHF.

This clonotype was recorded at least ten times. The chain recombines TRBV7-9 with TRBJ2-7; D might be TRBD2 (5 bases). Germline lookup yields CDR1 SEHNR and CDR2 FQNEAQ (reference sequence). V was clipped by 1 base and J by 6 bases, with 13 bases between them. The CDR3 loop spans 14 amino acids. The DNA for the CDR3 is TGTGCCAGCAGCTTAGGAGGGTTTGGTAGCGAGCAGTACTTC. Protein: CASSLGGFGSEQYF. The full variable domain, in which reference TRBV7-9 and TRBJ2-7 provide the parts outside the CDR3, is DTGVSQNPRHKITKRGQNVTFRCDPISEHNRLYWYRQTLGQGPEFLTYFQNEAQLEKSRLLSDRFSAERPKGSFSTLEIQRTEQGDSAMYLCASSLGGFGSEQYFGPGTRLTVT.

Only a few counts were recorded for this clonotype. V gene TRBV9 combines with J gene TRBJ1-1; D gene uncertain. Trimming left V 2 bases short and J 1 base short, with 6 bases between. Germline loops: CDR1 SGDLS, CDR2 YYNGEE. The CDR3 spans 13 residues. This chain's CDR3 is CASSVQRNTEAFF. CDR3 nucleotide sequence: TGTGCCAGCAGCGTGCAGAGGAACACTGAAGCTTTCTTT.

This clonotype was seen ten or more times. The rearrangement joins TRBV4-3 to TRBJ1-2, with D possibly being TRBD1 (5 bases). The CDR3 length is 14 residues. The V end was cut by 4 bases, the J end by 6 bases, with 15 bases between. From germline, CDR1 is LGHNA and CDR2 YSLEER. The CDR3: CASSPGTRFNGYTF. The CDR3 bases are TGCGCCAGCAGCCCCGGGACCCGTTTTAATGGCTACACCTTC.

The sample holds a few counts of this clonotype. The chain combines TRBV2 with TRBJ1-6; D remains unclear. Per the germline V gene, CDR1 is SNHLY and CDR2 is FYNNEI. The CDR3 loop spans 16 amino acids. Trimming removed 0 bases from V and 8 bases from J, with 14 bases in between. The CDR3: CASSEARPTEHSPLHF. The CDR3 DNA is TGTGCCAGCAGTGAAGCGCGTCCTACAGAACATTCACCCCTCCACTTT.

V usage is TRBV11-2 and J usage is TRBJ2-7; 10 bases are shared with TRBD2. CDR1 SGHAT and CDR2 FQNNGV come from the germline V gene. V gave up 5 bases and J gave up 1 base; unmatched junction bases: 5. The CDR3 is 15 residues long. Written as DNA, the CDR3 is TGTGCCAGCAGCACCTCACTAGCGGGGTCCTACGAGCAGTACTTC. Translating it yields CASSTSLAGSYEQYF.

In its sample, this clonotype was seen many times. CDR3 protein: CASSPRTGTSGEEQFF. In nucleotides, the CDR3 is TGTGCCAGCAGTCCCCGGACCGGGACTAGCGGGGAAGAGCAGTTCTTC. The V call is TRBV6-2 or TRBV6-3, the J call TRBJ2-1; 13 bases line up with TRBD2. The CDR3 totals 16 residues. The ends lost 5 bases at V and 10 bases at J; junction bases unmatched: 11. The V gene's germline CDR1 is MNHEY and CDR2 SVGEGT.